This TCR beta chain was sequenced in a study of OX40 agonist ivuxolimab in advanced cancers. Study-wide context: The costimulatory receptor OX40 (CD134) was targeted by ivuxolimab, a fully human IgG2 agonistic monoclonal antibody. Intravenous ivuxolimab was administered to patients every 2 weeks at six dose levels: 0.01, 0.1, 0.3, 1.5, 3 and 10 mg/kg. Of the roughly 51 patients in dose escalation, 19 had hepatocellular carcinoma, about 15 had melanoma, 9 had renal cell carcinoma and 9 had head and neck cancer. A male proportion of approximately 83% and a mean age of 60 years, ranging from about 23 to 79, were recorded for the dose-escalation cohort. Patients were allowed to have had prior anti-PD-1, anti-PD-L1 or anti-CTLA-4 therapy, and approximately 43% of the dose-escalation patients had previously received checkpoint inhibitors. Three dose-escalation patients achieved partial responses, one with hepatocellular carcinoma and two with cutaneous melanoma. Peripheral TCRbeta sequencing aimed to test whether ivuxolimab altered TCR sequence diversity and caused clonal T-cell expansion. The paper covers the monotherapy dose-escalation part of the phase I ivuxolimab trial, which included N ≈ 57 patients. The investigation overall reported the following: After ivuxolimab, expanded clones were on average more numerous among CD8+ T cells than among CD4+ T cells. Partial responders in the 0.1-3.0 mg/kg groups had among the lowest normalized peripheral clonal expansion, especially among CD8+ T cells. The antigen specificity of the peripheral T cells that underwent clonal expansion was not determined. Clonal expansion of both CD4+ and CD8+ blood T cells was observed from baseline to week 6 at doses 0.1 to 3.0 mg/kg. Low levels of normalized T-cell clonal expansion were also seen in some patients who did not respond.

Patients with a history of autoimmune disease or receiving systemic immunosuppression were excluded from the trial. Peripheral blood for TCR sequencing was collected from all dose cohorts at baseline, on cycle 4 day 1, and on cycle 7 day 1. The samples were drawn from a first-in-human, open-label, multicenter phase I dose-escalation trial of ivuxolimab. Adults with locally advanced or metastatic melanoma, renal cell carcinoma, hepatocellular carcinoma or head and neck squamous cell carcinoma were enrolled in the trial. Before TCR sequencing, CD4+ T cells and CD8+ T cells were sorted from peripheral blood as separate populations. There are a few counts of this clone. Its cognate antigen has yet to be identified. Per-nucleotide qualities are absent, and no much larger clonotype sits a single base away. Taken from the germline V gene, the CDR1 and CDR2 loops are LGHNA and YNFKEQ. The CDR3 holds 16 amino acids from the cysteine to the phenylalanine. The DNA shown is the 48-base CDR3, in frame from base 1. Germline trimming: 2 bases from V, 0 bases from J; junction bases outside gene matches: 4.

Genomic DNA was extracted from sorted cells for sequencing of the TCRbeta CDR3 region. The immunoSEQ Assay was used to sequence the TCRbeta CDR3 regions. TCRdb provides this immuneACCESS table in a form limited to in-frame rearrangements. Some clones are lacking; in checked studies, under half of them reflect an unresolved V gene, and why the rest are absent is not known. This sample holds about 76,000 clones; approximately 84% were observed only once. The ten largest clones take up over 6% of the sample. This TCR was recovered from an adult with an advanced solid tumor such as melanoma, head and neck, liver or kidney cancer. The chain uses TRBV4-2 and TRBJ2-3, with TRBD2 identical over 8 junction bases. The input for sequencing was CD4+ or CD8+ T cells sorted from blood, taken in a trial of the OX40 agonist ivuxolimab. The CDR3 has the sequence CASSQFRGGSTDTQYF. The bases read TGTGCCAGCAGCCAATTCCGCGGGGGGAGCACAGATACGCAGTATTTT.